These T cell receptor beta chains were read from a single sample in a study of response to subunit inactivated influenza vaccine. TCRdb reprocessed the RT-PCR reads with MiXCR, giving one entry per CDR3 protein. The sample has more than 700,000 distinct CDR3 sequences, about 20% seen once. The sample here was PBMCs from blood, taken around 5 days after vaccination. All receptors derive from a man aged 45-60 years who received an inactivated influenza vaccine. The CDR3 runs from the conserved cysteine through the conserved F or W. The D gene is left open where the match is weak. Clone sizes are given selectively: once, few, many, or a class where the clone is expanded.

v_gene,j_gene,abundance,d_gene,len,CDR3nt,CDR3aa
TRBV5-1,TRBJ2-1,few,TRBD1,15,TGCGCCAGCAGCACTACGACAGGGTCTTACAATGAGCAGTTCTTC,CASSTTTGSYNEQFF
TRBV27,TRBJ2-7,few,.,15,TGTGCCAGCAGTCTTGCTTCCATGGCCCCCTACGAGCAGTACTTC,CASSLASMAPYEQYF
TRBV7-8,TRBJ1-5,few,.,15,TGTGCCAGCAGCTTAGCGGGGGCAGGCAATCAGCCCCAGCATTTT,CASSLAGAGNQPQHF
TRBV6-1,TRBJ2-5,.,.,15,TGTGCCAGCATCAAGATGAGGGGTTTCCAAGAGACCCAGTACTTC,CASIKMRGFQETQYF
TRBV29-1,TRBJ2-3,.,.,11,TGCAGCTATCTTGGCACAGATACGCAGTATTTT,CSYLGTDTQYF
TRBV4-2,TRBJ2-1,.,.,15,TGTGCCAGCAGCCCGAACGGGGGCCCCTACAATGAGCAGTTCTTC,CASSPNGGPYNEQFF
TRBV6-1,TRBJ2-7,.,TRBD1,16,TGTGCCAGCAGAATAAGGACAGGGTCCCCCTCCTACGAGCAGTACTTC,CASRIRTGSPSYEQYF
TRBV29-1,TRBJ2-3,few,.,11,TGCAGCGTTGAAGGATCGGATACGCAGTATTTT,CSVEGSDTQYF
TRBV7-2,TRBJ1-2,few,.,14,TGTGCCAGCAGCTTAGAAACAGGAAACTATGGCTACACCTTC,CASSLETGNYGYTF
TRBV10-3,TRBJ1-2,few,.,13,TGTGCCATCAGGGGGGACCCGCTGGCTGGCTACACCTTC,CAIRGDPLAGYTF
TRBV27,TRBJ2-3,.,.,15,TGTGCCAGCAGGCTGACTACCCCCTACACAGATACGCAGTATTTT,CASRLTTPYTDTQYF
TRBV11-1,TRBJ1-1,.,TRBD1,15,TGTGCCAGCAGCTTGACAGGGGGAGCGAACACTGAAGCTTTCTTT,CASSLTGGANTEAFF
TRBV7-8,TRBJ2-7,.,.,15,TGTGCCAGCAGCTTAGTTTCTCAGGGCAGACCAGAGCAGTACTTC,CASSLVSQGRPEQYF
TRBV12-3/TRBV12-4,TRBJ2-2,few,TRBD2,15,TGTGCCAGCAGCCGCGGACTAGCGGGAACCGGGGAGCTGTTTTTT,CASSRGLAGTGELFF
TRBV7-9,TRBJ1-1,few,.,12,TGTGCCAGCAGCTTCCTTCGCACTGAAGCTTTCTTT,CASSFLRTEAFF
TRBV6-2/TRBV6-3,TRBJ1-5,few,.,14,TGTGCCAGCAGTGGACAGATCCCCTTTTTGCCCCAGCATTTT,CASSGQIPFLPQHF
TRBV4-3,TRBJ2-3,.,.,15,TGCGCCAGCAGCCAAGGGGCGACGGGCACAGATACGCAGTATTTT,CASSQGATGTDTQYF
TRBV10-3,TRBJ2-5,.,.,15,TGTGCCATCAGTCCCGATCCGGGACATAAAGAGACCCAGTACTTC,CAISPDPGHKETQYF
TRBV5-4,TRBJ1-1,.,TRBD1,13,TGTGCCAGCAGCTTCTCAGGGGGCTCGGAGGCTTTCTTT,CASSFSGGSEAFF
TRBV7-9,TRBJ2-7,many,.,12,TGTGCCAGCAGCCAAAGTAAGCACGAGCAGTACTTC,CASSQSKHEQYF
TRBV7-2,TRBJ2-1,few,.,16,TGTGCCAGCAGCTCCGCACTGGGGCCCCCCTACAATGAGCAGTTCTTC,CASSSALGPPYNEQFF
TRBV6-1,TRBJ2-1,few,TRBD2,15,TGTGCCAGCAGCATGCAGCGGGGGGGTAAGGATGAGCAGTTCTTC,CASSMQRGGKDEQFF
TRBV20-1,TRBJ2-5,few,.,17,TGCAGTGCTAGGACAGAGGGGGGCAACGACAACAGGGAGACCCAGTACTTC,CSARTEGGNDNRETQYF
TRBV3-1,TRBJ2-7,.,.,15,TGTGCCAGCAGCCCCGGGACCCTCCTTTCCTACGAGCAGTACTTC,CASSPGTLLSYEQYF
TRBV14,TRBJ2-7,.,TRBD1,15,TGTGCCAGCAGCCACCTAGGACAGGTTCACTACGAGCAGTACTTC,CASSHLGQVHYEQYF
TRBV6-2/TRBV6-3,TRBJ2-7,.,.,14,TGTGCCAGCGGACAAACAGGGTATCCTTACGAGCAGTACTTC,CASGQTGYPYEQYF
TRBV5-1,TRBJ2-5,few,TRBD1,14,TGCGCCAGCAGTTGGCAGGGGGTTCAAGAGACCCAGTACTTC,CASSWQGVQETQYF